This is a list of T cell receptor beta chains from one sample in a study of T cell responses to AZD1222 COVID-19 vaccine. Sequencing was performed with immunoSEQ multiplex PCR; in TCRdb, only in-frame clones are kept and a portion is missing. The data contain approximately 57,000 clones, approximately 86% of them singletons. Sample: peripheral blood, taken on day 0 of AZD1222 vaccination. The receptors stem from an adult in good health. CDR3s leave out the opening cysteine and the closing phenylalanine or tryptophan. Each record gives: clone size, V gene, J gene, CDR3 protein. For some rows the clone size is stated as once, few or many, or as a class when expanded; others skip it.

clone_size: -
v_call: TRBV28
j_call: TRBJ1-5
cdr3_aa: ASSSVVSTLDRGLWDNQPQH

clone_size: -
v_call: TRBV4-3
j_call: TRBJ1-2
cdr3_aa: ASSRTGYGYT

clone_size: once
v_call: TRBV19
j_call: TRBJ1-1
cdr3_aa: ASSLGQGSTEAF

clone_size: medium-sized
v_call: TRBV19
j_call: TRBJ1-1
cdr3_aa: ASSPYMGDNTEAF

clone_size: -
v_call: TRBV7-6
j_call: TRBJ2-1
cdr3_aa: ASSELGISYNEQF

clone_size: few
v_call: TRBV7-2
j_call: TRBJ2-1
cdr3_aa: ASSLAGTERTNEQF

clone_size: few
v_call: TRBV11-1
j_call: TRBJ2-7
cdr3_aa: ASRFGGGEQY

clone_size: -
v_call: TRBV5-6
j_call: TRBJ2-6
cdr3_aa: ASSKASTGANVLT

clone_size: few
v_call: TRBV5-4
j_call: TRBJ2-7
cdr3_aa: ASSSRLAGPYEQY

clone_size: -
v_call: TRBV4-1
j_call: TRBJ2-7
cdr3_aa: ASSQAMSPQLYYEQY

clone_size: -
v_call: TRBV12-3/TRBV12-4
j_call: TRBJ2-2
cdr3_aa: ASSFLSTGELF

clone_size: -
v_call: TRBV19
j_call: TRBJ1-1
cdr3_aa: ASSWGRLNTEAF

clone_size: -
v_call: TRBV10-3
j_call: TRBJ1-4
cdr3_aa: AISELDEKLF

clone_size: once
v_call: TRBV29-1
j_call: TRBJ2-1
cdr3_aa: SVPLAASSYNEQF

clone_size: -
v_call: TRBV29-1
j_call: TRBJ2-3
cdr3_aa: SVHSTDTQY

clone_size: -
v_call: TRBV6-7
j_call: TRBJ2-3
cdr3_aa: ASSFHLAGGTDTQY

clone_size: -
v_call: TRBV6-5
j_call: TRBJ1-1
cdr3_aa: ASSYSRITTEAF

clone_size: once
v_call: TRBV11-2
j_call: TRBJ2-1
cdr3_aa: ASSLEPEARSSYNEQF

clone_size: -
v_call: TRBV7-9
j_call: TRBJ1-1
cdr3_aa: ASSSGTGRTEAF

clone_size: -
v_call: TRBV19
j_call: TRBJ2-7
cdr3_aa: ASSMGRAYEQY

clone_size: -
v_call: TRBV11-2
j_call: TRBJ2-1
cdr3_aa: ASSLPRLGGGFNNEQF

clone_size: -
v_call: TRBV7-2
j_call: TRBJ2-7
cdr3_aa: ASSFGTTGVSYEQY

clone_size: -
v_call: TRBV7-9
j_call: TRBJ1-1
cdr3_aa: ASSRGQGTTEAF

clone_size: -
v_call: TRBV6-5
j_call: TRBJ2-3
cdr3_aa: ASRQGSDTQY

clone_size: -
v_call: TRBV15
j_call: TRBJ2-1
cdr3_aa: ATSRDLGYNEQF

clone_size: -
v_call: TRBV9
j_call: TRBJ2-2
cdr3_aa: ASSAPRASGISTNTGELF

clone_size: many
v_call: TRBV5-4
j_call: TRBJ1-2
cdr3_aa: ASSLENRELVYGYT